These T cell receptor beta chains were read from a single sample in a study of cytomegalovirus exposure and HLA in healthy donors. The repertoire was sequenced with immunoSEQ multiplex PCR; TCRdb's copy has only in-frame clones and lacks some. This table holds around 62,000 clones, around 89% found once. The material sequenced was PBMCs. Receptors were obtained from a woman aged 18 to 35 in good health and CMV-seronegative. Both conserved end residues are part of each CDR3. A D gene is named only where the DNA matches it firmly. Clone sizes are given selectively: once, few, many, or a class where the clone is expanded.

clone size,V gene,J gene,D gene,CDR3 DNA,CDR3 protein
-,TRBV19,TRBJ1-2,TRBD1,TGTGCCAGTAGTATCCGCATCCTCCGACAGGGGTCGAACTATGGCTACACCTTC,CASSIRILRQGSNYGYTF
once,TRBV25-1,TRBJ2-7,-,TGTGCCAGCAGTGAAGGGGGCAGGGGTAGCGACGAGCAGTACTTC,CASSEGGRGSDEQYF
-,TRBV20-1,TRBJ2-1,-,TGCAGTGCTAGAACTTTCAATGAGCAGTTCTTC,CSARTFNEQFF
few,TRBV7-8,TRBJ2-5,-,TGTGCCAGCAGCTTATCTCTGACTAGTGTTGATGAGGAGACCCAGTACTTC,CASSLSLTSVDEETQYF
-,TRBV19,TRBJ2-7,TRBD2,TGTGCCAGTAGAGACGGCGGGAGGTCCAACGAGCAGTACTTC,CASRDGGRSNEQYF
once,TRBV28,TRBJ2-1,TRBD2,TGTGCCAGCAGACGACCGGGACTAGCGGACCGGTACAATGAGCAGTTCTTC,CASRRPGLADRYNEQFF
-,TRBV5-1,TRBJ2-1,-,TGCGCCAGCAGCTTGGTAGCGGATCTATACAATGAGCAGTTCTTC,CASSLVADLYNEQFF
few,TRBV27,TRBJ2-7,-,TGTGCCAGCAGTTTCTTGGTGGGCCCCTACGAGCAGTACTTC,CASSFLVGPYEQYF
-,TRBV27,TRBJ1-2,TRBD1,TGTGCCAGCAGTTCCCGGACAGGGCTTGGCTATGGCTACACCTTC,CASSSRTGLGYGYTF
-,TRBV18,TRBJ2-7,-,TGTGCCAGCTCACGGGGGCCCAGCTCCTACGAGCAGTACTTC,CASSRGPSSYEQYF
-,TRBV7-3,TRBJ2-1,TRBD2,TGTGCCAGCAGCTTACTAGCGGGGAGCTACAATGAGCAGTTCTTC,CASSLLAGSYNEQFF
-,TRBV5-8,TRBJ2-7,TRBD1,TGTGCCAGCAGCCCCAGGGGGTTCCCCTACGAGCAGTACTTC,CASSPRGFPYEQYF
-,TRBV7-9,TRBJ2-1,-,TGTGCCAGCAGCTCTAGCGAGCCAGGGAATGAGCAGTTCTTC,CASSSSEPGNEQFF
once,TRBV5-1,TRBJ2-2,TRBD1,TGCGCCAGCAGCTGGGTACGGACAGGGTCGAACACCGGGGAGCTGTTTTTT,CASSWVRTGSNTGELFF
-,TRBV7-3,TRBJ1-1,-,TGTGCCAGCAGCCCCCACGGGGGAGGGATCACTGAAGCTTTCTTT,CASSPHGGGITEAFF
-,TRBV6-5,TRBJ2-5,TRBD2,TGTGCCAGCAGTCGCGGGGGGTCCAAAGAGACCCAGTACTTC,CASSRGGSKETQYF
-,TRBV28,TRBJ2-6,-,TGTGCCAGCAGTTTATCAGGATCTGGGGCCAACGTCCTGACTTTC,CASSLSGSGANVLTF
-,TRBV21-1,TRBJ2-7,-,TGTGCCAGCAGCAAAGCAAGTCGGCGGTCATACGAGCAGTACTTC,CASSKASRRSYEQYF
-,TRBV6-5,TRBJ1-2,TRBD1,TGTGCCAGCACCAAAGACAGGGTTTCAGATGGCTACACCTTC,CASTKDRVSDGYTF
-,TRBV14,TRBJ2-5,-,TGTGCCAGCAGCCTCCCACCCACGGGAAGAGAGACCCAGTACTTC,CASSLPPTGRETQYF
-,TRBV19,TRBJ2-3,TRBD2,TGTGCCAGTAGTCGACGGAAGGGGACTAGCGGGGGGCGGGGTGCAGATACGCAGTATTTT,CASSRRKGTSGGRGADTQYF
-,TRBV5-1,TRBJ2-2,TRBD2,TGCGCCAGCAGCTACCTAGCGGGGGACACCGGGGAGCTGTTTTTT,CASSYLAGDTGELFF
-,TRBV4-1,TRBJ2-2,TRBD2,TGCGCCAGCAGCCAATCTTCTAGCGGGAGGGGGAACGGGGAGCTGTTTTTT,CASSQSSSGRGNGELFF
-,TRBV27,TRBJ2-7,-,TGTGCCAGTCTCCGTTCAGGCTCCTACGAGCAGTACTTC,CASLRSGSYEQYF
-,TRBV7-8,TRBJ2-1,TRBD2,TGTGCCAGCAGCTTATCACTAGCGGGTAAGTTCTTC,CASSLSLAGKFF
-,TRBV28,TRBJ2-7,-,TGTGCCAGCAGTGAATTCAGGGAGCAGTACTTC,CASSEFREQYF
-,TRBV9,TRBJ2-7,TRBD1,TGTGCCAGCAGCGCCGGGACAGGGAGCCCTCGTGCGGCCGAGCAGTACTTC,CASSAGTGSPRAAEQYF
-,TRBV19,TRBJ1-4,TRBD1,TGTGCCAGTAGTGACAGGGGGCGTTATAAACTGTTTTTT,CASSDRGRYKLFF
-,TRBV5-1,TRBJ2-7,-,TGCGCCAGCAGTTCAGGGGCGACGGTCCACTACGAGCAGTACTTC,CASSSGATVHYEQYF
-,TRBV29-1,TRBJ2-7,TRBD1,TGCAGCGTGAGACAGGGGGCCTACGAGCAGTACTTC,CSVRQGAYEQYF
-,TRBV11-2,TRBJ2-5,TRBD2,TGTGCCAGCAGCCCGGGACTAGCGGCACAAGAGACCCAGTACTTC,CASSPGLAAQETQYF
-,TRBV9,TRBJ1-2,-,TGTGCCAGCAGCCCCCGGGGGGGGAACTATGGCTACACCTTC,CASSPRGGNYGYTF
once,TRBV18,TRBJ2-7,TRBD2,TGTGCCAGCTCACCTTCCGGGACTAGCCCCTACGAGCAGTACTTC,CASSPSGTSPYEQYF
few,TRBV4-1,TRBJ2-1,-,TGCGCCAGCAGCCAAGTAGATCTAATCTCCTACAATGAGCAGTTCTTC,CASSQVDLISYNEQFF
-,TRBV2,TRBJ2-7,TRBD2,TGTGCCAGCAGACGAACGACGGGACTAGCGGGAGGGCCGGGATACGAGCAGTACTTC,CASRRTTGLAGGPGYEQYF
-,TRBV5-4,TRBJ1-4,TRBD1,TGTGCCAGCAGCCGGGACAGAGACTATGAAAAACTGTTTTTT,CASSRDRDYEKLFF
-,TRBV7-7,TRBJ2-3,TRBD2,TGTGCCTCCGGGGCTAGCGGGGGGAAGGGCACAGATACGCAGTATTTT,CASGASGGKGTDTQYF
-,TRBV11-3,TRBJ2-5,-,TGTGCCAGCAGCCCGAGTTACCAAGAGACCCAGTACTTC,CASSPSYQETQYF
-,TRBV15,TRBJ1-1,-,TGTGCCACCAGGCCAACAGGGAACACTGAAGCTTTCTTT,CATRPTGNTEAFF
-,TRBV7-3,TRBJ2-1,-,TGTGCCAGCAGCACCGGGACTCGCTACAATGAGCAGTTCTTC,CASSTGTRYNEQFF
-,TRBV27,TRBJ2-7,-,TGTGCCAGCAGTTCGGGACTTCGAGCCTACGAGCAGTACTTC,CASSSGLRAYEQYF